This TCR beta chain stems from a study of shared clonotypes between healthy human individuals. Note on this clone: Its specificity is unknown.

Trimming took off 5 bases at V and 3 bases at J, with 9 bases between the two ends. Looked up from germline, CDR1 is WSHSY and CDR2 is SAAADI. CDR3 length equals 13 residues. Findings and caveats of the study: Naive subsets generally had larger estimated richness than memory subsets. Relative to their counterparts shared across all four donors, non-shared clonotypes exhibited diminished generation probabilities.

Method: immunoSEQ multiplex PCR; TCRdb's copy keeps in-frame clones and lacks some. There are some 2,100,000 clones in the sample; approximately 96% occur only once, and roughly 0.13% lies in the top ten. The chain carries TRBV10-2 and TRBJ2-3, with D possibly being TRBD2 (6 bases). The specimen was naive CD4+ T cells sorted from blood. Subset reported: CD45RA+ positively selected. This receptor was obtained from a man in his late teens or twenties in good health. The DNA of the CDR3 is TGCGCCAGCAGTTGGGGGGTGACAGATACGCAGTATTTT. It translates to CASSWGVTDTQYF.